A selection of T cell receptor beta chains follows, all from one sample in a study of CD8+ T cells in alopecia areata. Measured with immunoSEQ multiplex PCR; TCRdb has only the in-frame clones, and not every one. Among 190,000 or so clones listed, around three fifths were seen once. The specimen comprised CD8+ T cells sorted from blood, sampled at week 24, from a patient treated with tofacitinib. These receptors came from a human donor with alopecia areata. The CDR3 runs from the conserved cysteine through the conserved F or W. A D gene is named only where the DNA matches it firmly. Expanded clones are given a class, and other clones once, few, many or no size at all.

CDR3 DNA: TGCAGCGTTGAAGAGGGGTTCAATCCTTATGGCTACACCTTC
CDR3 protein: CSVEEGFNPYGYTF
clone size: .
J gene: TRBJ1-2
V gene: TRBV29-1
D gene: .

CDR3 DNA: TGCGCCAGCAGTCTGGACAGGTTGATTCAGTACTTC
CDR3 protein: CASSLDRLIQYF
clone size: few
J gene: TRBJ2-4
V gene: TRBV23-1
D gene: TRBD1

CDR3 DNA: TGCGCCAGCAGCCCCTCGCGGGCCAACGTCCTGACTTTC
CDR3 protein: CASSPSRANVLTF
clone size: .
J gene: TRBJ2-6
V gene: TRBV7-3
D gene: .

CDR3 DNA: TGCAGCGTTGCTTCCCGGGACAGGCTCTATGGCTACACCTTC
CDR3 protein: CSVASRDRLYGYTF
clone size: .
J gene: TRBJ1-2
V gene: TRBV29-1
D gene: TRBD1

CDR3 DNA: TGTGCCATCAGTGAGTGGCCGCCGGGAGCACTCTATGGCTACACCTTC
CDR3 protein: CAISEWPPGALYGYTF
clone size: .
J gene: TRBJ1-2
V gene: TRBV10-3
D gene: .

CDR3 DNA: TGCGCCAGCAGGCCGGGACGGATAAACACTGAAGCTTTCTTT
CDR3 protein: CASRPGRINTEAFF
clone size: once
J gene: TRBJ1-1
V gene: TRBV5-1
D gene: .

CDR3 DNA: TGTGCCAGCAGCTGGGGTCCTTACCTAGACTTC
CDR3 protein: CASSWGPYLDF
clone size: few
J gene: TRBJ2-5
V gene: TRBV11-2
D gene: .

CDR3 DNA: TGTGTCAGCAGACTAGCGGGGGGATACTACGAGCAGTACTTC
CDR3 protein: CVSRLAGGYYEQYF
clone size: .
J gene: TRBJ2-7
V gene: TRBV27
D gene: TRBD2

CDR3 DNA: TGTGCCAGCAGCGTAACAGGGGGACGCGGCTACACCTTC
CDR3 protein: CASSVTGGRGYTF
clone size: .
J gene: TRBJ1-2
V gene: TRBV25-1
D gene: TRBD1

CDR3 DNA: TGTGCCAGTCAAAACCCCCGCGGCCCCTCTAACTATGGCTACACCTTC
CDR3 protein: CASQNPRGPSNYGYTF
clone size: .
J gene: TRBJ1-2
V gene: TRBV19
D gene: .

CDR3 DNA: TGTGCCAGCAGCTCCCTTCAGGGGCCTAATTCACCCCTCCACTTT
CDR3 protein: CASSSLQGPNSPLHF
clone size: .
J gene: TRBJ1-6
V gene: TRBV13
D gene: .